This record concerns one T cell receptor beta chain sequence. Its antigen is unknown. Together with a sample-barcoded 5' primer, a J-beta primer mix was included in a second PCR lasting roughly 6 to 12 cycles. Each CDR3 protein gets one entry after TCRdb re-called the 5' RACE reads with MiXCR. The table records 1.5 million to 2 million distinct CDR3 sequences, approximately 40% of them present only once. The entry originates in a study of blood T cells in healthy people across ages. Study-wide findings and caveats: Researchers said unsorted PBMCs prevented a conclusive naive versus antigen-experienced comparison.

Every donor provided 9.5 to 10 milliliters of peripheral blood. Germline CDR1 MNHEY, CDR2 SMNVEV (reference sequence). This CDR3 is built from 13 residues. V shed 5 bases, J shed 7 bases, and the junction held 4 bases outside the gene matches. This TCR came from a human donor in good health. Sequencing input: blood. V usage is TRBV27 and J usage is TRBJ1-4; 7 bases are a match to TRBD1. The chain's CDR3 is CASSPDRVEKLFF. The CDR3 nucleotides are TGTGCCAGCAGTCCCGACAGGGTTGAAAAACTGTTTTTT.